These 8 T cell receptor beta chains came from one sample sequenced in a study of T-cell reconstitution after alpha-beta-depleted transplantation in children. Preparing the TCRbeta library involved the use of unique molecular identifiers. TCRdb ran MiXCR on the PCR reads and lists one entry per CDR3 protein. The sample includes 200,000 to 250,000 distinct CDR3 sequences, 20% to 30% of them seen just once. The source material was PBMCs, sampled before TCRalphabeta/CD19-depleted stem cell transplant. The receptors here all came from a girl aged 2-10 years with Fanconi anemia, due to receive a stem cell transplant.

This clonotype was counted ten times or more. This sequence joins TRBV11-1 and TRBJ2-7; TRBD1 aligns across 7 bases. The V gene end was trimmed by 5 bases and the J gene end by 0 bases; junction bases not matched to a gene: 10. Germline-derived CDR1 and CDR2 are SGHAT and FQDESV (reference sequence). CDR3 length equals 16 residues. CDR3 in amino acids: CASSPVGQLHSYEQYF. The CDR3, as DNA: TGTGCCAGCAGCCCGGTGGGACAGCTCCACTCCTACGAGCAGTACTTC.

V is TRBV28 and J is TRBJ2-2; D is ambiguous. V was pared by 3 bases and J by 0 bases, with 11 bases between. The V gene's germline CDR1 is MDHEN and CDR2 SYDVKM. CDR3 length: 16 residues. CDR3: CASSLMRLSNTGELFF. The DNA for the CDR3 is TGTGCCAGCAGTTTGATGAGACTTTCGAACACCGGGGAGCTGTTTTTT. Looking up the rest from reference TRBV28 and TRBJ2-2 gives the full variable domain: DVKVTQSSRYLVKRTGEKVFLECVQDMDHENMFWYRQDPGLGLRLIYFSYDVKMKEKGDIPEGYSVSREKKERFSLILESASTNQTSMYLCASSLMRLSNTGELFFGEGSRLTVL.

This chain connects TRBV5-5 to TRBJ2-5; a weak D match, TRBD1 (6 bases). The germline CDR1 and CDR2 sequences are SGHKS and YYEKEE (reference sequence). The CDR3 contains 15 residues. V lost 4 bases, J lost 1 base, and 14 bases lay in between. The CDR3 nucleotides are TGTGCCAGCAGCCCGCCGACAGGACCCCAAGAGACCCAGTACTTC. Translation: CASSPPTGPQETQYF.

This clonotype was counted between two and nine times. This chain uses TRBV7-9 with TRBJ2-7; D ambiguous. This CDR3 spans 13 amino acids. V dropped 1 base and J dropped 1 base, with 5 bases sitting between them. Per the germline V gene, CDR1 is SEHNR and CDR2 is FQNEAQ (reference sequence). CDR3 DNA sequence: TGTGCCAGCAGCTTAGGGAATTCCTACGAGCAGTACTTC. This translates into CASSLGNSYEQYF.

This clonotype has a handful of counts. This chain links TRBV29-1 with TRBJ1-2, with D maybe TRBD1 (5 bases). The CDR3 loop spans 11 amino acids. CDR1 SQVTM and CDR2 ANQGSEA come from the germline V gene. Between the trimmed V and J ends, which lost 5 bases and 8 bases, there was a span of 12 bases. This CDR3 reads CSVSSGIGYTF. The DNA for the CDR3 is TGCAGCGTTTCTTCAGGGATCGGCTACACCTTC.

This clonotype has just a few counts. J is TRBJ1-1 and V is TRBV15; 8 positions agree with TRBD1. The CDR3 sequence is 17 residues long. Trimming at V came to 1 base and at J to 1 base, leaving 8 bases not matched to a gene. Germline lookup yields CDR1 LNHNV and CDR2 YYDKDF (reference sequence). The chain's CDR3 is CATSRGPRQGSNTEAFF. In nucleotides, the CDR3 is TGTGCCACCAGCAGAGGTCCGAGACAGGGGTCGAACACTGAAGCTTTCTTT.

The chain couples TRBV7-9 to TRBJ2-1; D is undetermined. The germline V gene has CDR1 SEHNR and CDR2 FQNEAQ (reference sequence). This CDR3 spans 12 amino acids. V lost 2 bases and J lost 8, with 7 bases in between. The CDR3 nucleotides are TGTGCCAGCAGCTTAATCGTCGATGAGCAGTTCTTC. It yields the protein CASSLIVDEQFF.

The table lists this clonotype with many counts. V gene TRBV30 combines with J gene TRBJ2-3; 7 bases map to TRBD1. Germline values: CDR1 GTSNPN, CDR2 SVGIG (reference sequence). J was trimmed by 6 bases and V by 3 bases; bases with no gene match: 9. This CDR3 region has 14 residues. The CDR3 loop is CAWSATGHSDTQYF. The CDR3 bases are TGTGCCTGGAGCGCGACAGGGCATTCGGATACGCAGTATTTT. Looking up the rest from reference TRBV30 and TRBJ2-3 gives the full variable domain: SQTIHQWPATLVQPVGSPLSLECTVEGTSNPNLYWYRQAAGRGLQLLFYSVGIGQISSEVPQNLSASRPQDRQFILSSKKLLLSDSGFYLCAWSATGHSDTQYFGPGTRLTVL.